This passage covers 14 T cell receptor beta chains from one sample sequenced in a study of shared clonotypes between healthy human individuals. Sequenced by immunoSEQ multiplex PCR; TCRdb stores in-frame clones only, minus some. This table holds some 2,000,000 clones, 95% found once. Sequenced input: naive CD4+ T cells sorted from blood. The subset was: CD45RA+ positively selected. These receptors all stem from a man younger than 30 in good health.

This sequence joins TRBV18 and TRBJ1-2, with D tentatively TRBD1 (5 bases). The CDR3 runs 12 residues. The V end was cut by 0 bases, the J end by 8 bases, with 7 bases between. Germline lookup yields CDR1 KGHSH and CDR2 LQKENI. The CDR3 DNA is TGTGCCAGCTCACCACCGAACAGGGGCTACACCTTC. Protein sequence: CASSPPNRGYTF.

This rearrangement joins TRBV5-1 to TRBJ1-3; D might be TRBD1 (5 bases). V lost 4 bases to trimming and J lost 0 bases, with 11 bases between them. The CDR3 extends over 15 amino acids. Germline V gene sequence: CDR1 SGHRS, CDR2 YFSETQ. CDR3 sequence: CASSTPGPSGNTIYF. The CDR3 DNA follows: TGCGCCAGCAGCACCCCAGGGCCCTCTGGAAACACCATATATTTT.

The count of this clone is one. The sample has other DNA sequences that encode this CDR3 too. The chain uses TRBV5-1 and TRBJ2-2; TRBD2 is a possible D gene (6 bases). Deletions cut 2 bases from V and 0 bases from J, with 8 bases between. Germline assignment: CDR1 SGHRS and CDR2 YFSETQ. This CDR3 contains 15 residues. CDR3 in DNA: TGCGCCAGCAGCTTACGGGGGTCGAACACCGGGGAGCTGTTTTTT. This codes for CASSLRGSNTGELFF. The full variable domain, rest sourced from reference TRBV5-1 and TRBJ2-2, is KAGVTQTPRYLIKTRGQQVTLSCSPISGHRSVSWYQQTPGQGLQFLFEYFSETQRNKGNFPGRFSGRQFSNSRSEMNVSTLELGDSALYLCASSLRGSNTGELFFGEGSRLTVL.

In this sample, this clone turned up once. Here the CDR3 reads CASSFRRDRPNYGYTF. The CDR3 coding sequence is TGTGCCAGCAGTTTTAGGCGGGACAGGCCAAACTATGGCTACACCTTC. The chain links TRBV6-5 to TRBJ1-2; 8 positions agree with TRBD1. Trimming at V came to 4 bases and at J to 2 bases, leaving 9 bases not matched to a gene. The length of the CDR3 is 16 residues. Germline V gene data show CDR1 as MNHEY and CDR2 as SVGAGI.

A single count supports this clone. The same CDR3 can be traced to other DNA sequences in this sample. The rearrangement links TRBV2 to TRBJ1-3; D remains unclear. V was cut by 2 bases and J by 3 bases, with 2 bases left in between. This CDR3 comprises 12 residues. The germline CDR1 and CDR2 sequences are SNHLY and FYNNEI. Written as DNA, the CDR3 is TGTGCCAGCAGTGAATTTGGAAACACCATATATTTT. Amino acid sequence: CASSEFGNTIYF. The full variable domain, with the rest looked up from reference TRBV2 and TRBJ1-3, is EPEVTQTPSHQVTQMGQEVILRCVPISNHLYFYWYRQILGQKVEFLVSFYNNEISEKSEIFDDQFSVERPDGSNFTLKIRSTKLEDSAMYFCASSEFGNTIYFGEGSWLTVV.

This sequence joins TRBV2 and TRBJ2-2; TRBD1 matches 11 bases. V lost 2 bases and J lost 4; bases outside the gene matches: 3. The CDR3 covers 16 residues. Germline lookup yields CDR1 SNHLY and CDR2 FYNNEI. DNA of the CDR3: TGTGCCAGCAGTGAAATGGGACAGGGGGGCACCGGGGAGCTGTTTTTT. Translating gives CASSEMGQGGTGELFF.

The J gene is TRBJ2-5, the V gene TRBV9; the D gene could be TRBD1 or TRBD2 (6 bases each). Germline V gene data show CDR1 as SGDLS and CDR2 as YYNGEE. The ends were cut back, 4 bases at V and 5 bases at J, with 15 bases in the middle. The CDR3 consists of 14 residues. The CDR3 is CASSSGARGETQYF. CDR3 nucleotides: TGTGCCAGCAGCTCGGGGGCCCGGGGTGAGACCCAGTACTTC.

This chain connects TRBV30 to TRBJ1-5, with TRBD1 identical over 7 bases. V was pared by 3 bases and J by 3 bases, with 2 bases of the junction left unmatched. Germline V lookup: CDR1 GTSNPN, CDR2 SVGIG (reference sequence). The CDR3 contains 13 residues. The CDR3 protein is CAWRGQFNQPQHF. As DNA, the CDR3 is TGTGCCTGGAGGGGACAGTTCAATCAGCCCCAGCATTTT.

The chain employs TRBV6-5 and TRBJ1-2; 7 positions agree with TRBD1. This CDR3 comprises 13 residues. V dropped 6 bases and J dropped 5; count of bases not matched to a gene: 6. CDR1 MNHEY and CDR2 SVGAGI come from the germline V gene. The CDR3, as DNA: TGTGCCAGCAGATTGACAGGGTCATATGGCTACACCTTC. Protein product: CASRLTGSYGYTF.

The chain couples TRBV2 to TRBJ2-7, with D maybe TRBD2 (7 bases). Germline assignment: CDR1 SNHLY and CDR2 FYNNEI. The V end lost 10 bases, the J end lost 6 bases, and 19 bases lay between the germline ends. CDR3 length: 13 amino acids. The CDR3 loop reads CATRHTRGGEQYF. The CDR3 DNA reads as TGTGCCACACGCCACACAAGGGGGGGCGAGCAGTACTTC.

The chain uses TRBV5-1 and TRBJ1-2, with D possibly TRBD1 on 5 matching bases. CDR1 and CDR2 (germline): SGHRS, YFSETQ. Trimming shortened V by 5 bases and J by 1 base, and 12 bases separated the two germline ends. CDR3 length: 14 amino acids. Written as DNA, the CDR3 is TGCGCCAGCAGTTTCACCGACAGTAACTATGGCTACACCTTC. Translating gives CASSFTDSNYGYTF.

The rearrangement uses TRBV28 and TRBJ2-1, with a possible D match to TRBD1 (6 bases). Looked up from germline, CDR1 is MDHEN and CDR2 is SYDVKM. Trimming took off 3 bases at V and 8 bases at J, with 11 bases between the two ends. The CDR3 extends over 13 amino acids. The CDR3 coding sequence is TGTGCCAGCAGTTTCTCAGGGGCGTATGAGCAGTTCTTC. Its translation is CASSFSGAYEQFF.

This clone has just one count. The rearrangement joins TRBV5-1 to TRBJ1-1; a weak D match, TRBD1 (5 bases). Trimming pared 4 bases from V and 10 bases from J, leaving 17 bases between. Germline-derived CDR1 and CDR2 are SGHRS and YFSETQ. The CDR3 covers 13 residues. CDR3 amino acids: CASSTGLTEGAFF. Written as DNA, the CDR3 is TGCGCCAGCAGCACGGGGCTGACCGAAGGAGCTTTCTTT.

The chain has TRBV6-1 and TRBJ1-5; D is possibly TRBD1 (6 bases). This CDR3 has 17 residues. Germline V gene lookup returns CDR1 MNHNS and CDR2 SASEGT. V dropped 1 base and J dropped 2 bases, with 15 bases sitting between them. The DNA of the CDR3 is TGTGCCAGCAGTGAAGGTGTAACAGGGAAGGGCAATCAGCCCCAGCATTTT. Translated: CASSEGVTGKGNQPQHF.